This is a list of T cell receptor beta chains from one sample in a study of post-analysis software for immune sequencing data. TCRdb independently ran MiXCR on the PCR reads; one entry per CDR3 protein. The sample contains fewer than 850,000 distinct CDR3 sequences, about 45% of which appear only once. Source material: blood. The receptors come from a girl aged 5-17 years with multiple sclerosis. CDR3s include the opening cysteine and the closing phenylalanine or tryptophan. The order of the fields is D gene, J gene, clone size, V gene, CDR3 protein, CDR3 DNA. D genes are given only for firm matches. Expanded clones get a size class; other rows say once, few or many, or leave the size out.

D: NA
J: TRBJ2-5
size: NA
V: TRBV20-1
CDR3: CSANDRQETQYF
DNA: TGCAGTGCTAATGACAGACAAGAGACCCAGTACTTC

D: NA
J: TRBJ2-7
size: NA
V: TRBV7-9
CDR3: CASSLEWGEVEYEQYF
DNA: TGTGCCAGCAGCTTAGAATGGGGGGAGGTGGAGTACGAGCAGTACTTC

D: NA
J: TRBJ2-4
size: NA
V: TRBV20-1
CDR3: CSAVMGPLAKNIQYF
DNA: TGCAGTGCTGTCATGGGACCGCTAGCCAAAAACATTCAGTACTTC

D: TRBD1
J: TRBJ2-3
size: few
V: TRBV20-1
CDR3: CSAYLGTGGPDTQYF
DNA: TGCAGTGCTTACCTCGGGACAGGAGGCCCAGATACGCAGTATTTT

D: NA
J: TRBJ2-7
size: NA
V: TRBV27
CDR3: CASSPGTMAYEQYF
DNA: TGTGCCAGCAGTCCCGGGACGATGGCCTACGAGCAGTACTTC

D: NA
J: TRBJ2-7
size: NA
V: TRBV9
CDR3: CASSLDSSATYEQYF
DNA: TGTGCCAGCAGCCTCGACAGTAGCGCAACCTACGAGCAGTACTTC

D: TRBD2
J: TRBJ2-7
size: NA
V: TRBV5-1
CDR3: CASSPGLGMDYEQYF
DNA: TGCGCCAGCAGCCCGGGACTAGGAATGGACTACGAGCAGTACTTC

D: TRBD1
J: TRBJ2-2
size: NA
V: TRBV7-2
CDR3: CASSLTGGPNTGELFF
DNA: TGTGCCAGCAGCTTAACAGGGGGTCCAAACACCGGGGAGCTGTTTTTT

D: TRBD1
J: TRBJ2-3
size: NA
V: TRBV29-1
CDR3: CSVEGTGVADTQYF
DNA: TGCAGCGTTGAAGGGACAGGGGTCGCGGATACGCAGTATTTT

D: NA
J: TRBJ2-3
size: NA
V: TRBV7-2
CDR3: CASSLARGLEDDRYF
DNA: TGTGCCAGCAGCTTAGCCCGAGGACTTGAAGATGATCGGTATTTT

D: TRBD2
J: TRBJ2-3
size: once
V: TRBV7-2
CDR3: CASSSGTSYTSTDTQYF
DNA: TGTGCCAGCAGCTCCGGGACTAGTTATACTAGCACAGATACGCAGTATTTT

D: NA
J: TRBJ2-7
size: NA
V: TRBV12-3/TRBV12-4
CDR3: CASSPSVGYEQYF
DNA: TGTGCCAGCAGCCCAAGTGTCGGCTACGAGCAGTACTTC

D: TRBD2
J: TRBJ2-3
size: NA
V: TRBV3-1
CDR3: CASSPTSDRTDTQYF
DNA: TGTGCCAGCAGTCCCACTAGCGACCGCACAGATACGCAGTATTTT

D: NA
J: TRBJ1-2
size: NA
V: TRBV20-1
CDR3: CSALSYGYTF
DNA: TGCAGCGCCCTATCTTATGGCTACACCTTC

D: NA
J: TRBJ2-1
size: NA
V: TRBV10-3
CDR3: CAISELEGPEHNEQFF
DNA: TGTGCCATCAGTGAGCTCGAGGGACCGGAGCACAATGAGCAGTTCTTC

D: NA
J: TRBJ1-4
size: NA
V: TRBV28
CDR3: CASSPDRRNEKLFF
DNA: TGTGCCAGCAGTCCGGACAGAAGAAATGAAAAACTGTTTTTT

D: TRBD2
J: TRBJ2-3
size: NA
V: TRBV12-3/TRBV12-4
CDR3: CASTHGRGGLADTQYF
DNA: TGTGCCAGCACTCATGGTCGGGGGGGGCTTGCGGATACGCAGTATTTT

D: NA
J: TRBJ2-7
size: NA
V: TRBV7-9
CDR3: CASSPLGHTYEQYF
DNA: TGTGCCAGCAGCCCTTTAGGCCATACCTACGAGCAGTACTTC

D: NA
J: TRBJ2-3
size: NA
V: TRBV21-1
CDR3: CASSKVVLKGTTRGTQYF
DNA: TGTGCCAGCAGCAAAGTAGTCTTGAAGGGGACCACCCGTGGGACGCAGTATTTT

D: NA
J: TRBJ2-3
size: few
V: TRBV6-6
CDR3: CASRRVLPTDTQYF
DNA: TGTGCCAGCAGAAGGGTCCTACCCACAGATACGCAGTATTTT

D: NA
J: TRBJ2-1
size: NA
V: TRBV5-5
CDR3: CASSLAPSPNEQFF
DNA: TGTGCCAGCAGCTTGGCCCCTAGCCCCAATGAGCAGTTCTTC

D: TRBD1
J: TRBJ2-7
size: NA
V: TRBV6-6
CDR3: CASSYVQGPWYEQYF
DNA: TGTGCCAGCAGTTACGTACAGGGGCCTTGGTACGAGCAGTACTTC

D: NA
J: TRBJ1-1
size: NA
V: TRBV29-1
CDR3: CSVATGWTEAFF
DNA: TGCAGCGTTGCGACGGGGTGGACTGAAGCTTTCTTT

D: NA
J: TRBJ2-5
size: NA
V: TRBV7-6
CDR3: CASSFTHRPQETQYF
DNA: TGTGCCAGCAGCTTCACCCACAGGCCTCAAGAGACCCAGTACTTC

D: TRBD1
J: TRBJ1-2
size: NA
V: TRBV29-1
CDR3: CSAESTGGEYGYTF
DNA: TGCAGCGCTGAATCGACAGGGGGCGAGTATGGCTACACCTTC

D: TRBD2
J: TRBJ2-7
size: NA
V: TRBV7-8
CDR3: CASSLGGGIISYEQYF
DNA: TGTGCCAGCAGCTTAGGGGGGGGGATTATCTCCTACGAGCAGTACTTC

D: NA
J: TRBJ2-5
size: NA
V: TRBV7-8
CDR3: CASSLGSGARRETQYF
DNA: TGTGCCAGCAGCTTAGGGTCCGGGGCGAGGCGAGAGACCCAGTACTTC

D: NA
J: TRBJ2-2
size: NA
V: TRBV27
CDR3: CASSSTSHGELFF
DNA: TGTGCCAGCAGTTCAACTAGCCACGGGGAGCTGTTTTTT

D: TRBD2
J: TRBJ2-1
size: NA
V: TRBV7-3
CDR3: CASSLLAGVEQFF
DNA: TGTGCCAGCAGCTTACTAGCGGGTGTTGAGCAGTTCTTC

D: NA
J: TRBJ2-1
size: few
V: TRBV5-1
CDR3: CASSAPSEYYNEQFF
DNA: TGCGCCAGCAGCGCGCCTAGCGAATACTACAATGAGCAGTTCTTC

D: NA
J: TRBJ1-6
size: few
V: TRBV9
CDR3: CASSLTGLDNSPLHF
DNA: TGTGCCAGCAGCCTTACAGGGCTAGATAATTCACCCCTCCACTTT

D: TRBD1
J: TRBJ2-3
size: NA
V: TRBV24-1
CDR3: CATSDPGQGFTDTQYF
DNA: TGTGCCACCAGTGACCCGGGACAGGGGTTCACAGATACGCAGTATTTT

D: TRBD1
J: TRBJ2-1
size: once
V: TRBV28
CDR3: CASSSFTGGLSNEQFF
DNA: TGTGCCAGCAGTTCGTTCACAGGGGGACTTTCCAATGAGCAGTTCTTC

D: TRBD1
J: TRBJ2-6
size: NA
V: TRBV7-9
CDR3: CASSAGQALSGANVLTF
DNA: TGTGCCAGCAGCGCCGGACAGGCTCTCTCTGGGGCCAACGTCCTGACTTTC

D: NA
J: TRBJ2-1
size: NA
V: TRBV12-3/TRBV12-4
CDR3: CASSPVGYNEQFF
DNA: TGTGCCAGCAGTCCCGTCGGGTACAATGAGCAGTTCTTC

D: NA
J: TRBJ1-5
size: NA
V: TRBV7-9
CDR3: CASSVSDSNQPQHF
DNA: TGTGCCAGCAGCGTTAGCGATAGCAATCAGCCCCAGCATTTT

D: TRBD2
J: TRBJ2-3
size: NA
V: TRBV7-3
CDR3: CASSPSGHTDTQYF
DNA: TGTGCCAGCAGCCCTAGCGGACACACAGATACGCAGTATTTT

D: TRBD2
J: TRBJ2-3
size: NA
V: TRBV11-1
CDR3: CASSLVVGWGLAGTGADTQYF
DNA: TGTGCCAGCAGCTTAGTCGTCGGGTGGGGACTAGCGGGAACGGGCGCAGATACGCAGTATTTT

D: NA
J: TRBJ2-3
size: once
V: TRBV29-1
CDR3: CSAPPGQITDTQYF
DNA: TGCAGCGCGCCCCCGGGACAAATCACAGATACGCAGTATTTT

D: NA
J: TRBJ1-5
size: once
V: TRBV27
CDR3: CASSSFPNSNQPQHF
DNA: TGTGCCAGCAGTTCATTCCCTAATAGCAATCAGCCCCAGCATTTT

D: NA
J: TRBJ2-7
size: NA
V: TRBV5-5
CDR3: CASSLGPEPYEQYF
DNA: TGTGCCAGCAGCTTGGGACCGGAGCCCTACGAGCAGTACTTC

D: NA
J: TRBJ2-1
size: once
V: TRBV6-5
CDR3: CASSHDPSSYNEQFF
DNA: TGTGCCAGCAGTCATGACCCGAGCTCCTACAATGAGCAGTTCTTC

D: TRBD2
J: TRBJ2-7
size: few
V: TRBV5-1
CDR3: CASSVIAGGPYEQYF
DNA: TGCGCCAGCAGCGTCATAGCGGGAGGACCTTACGAGCAGTACTTC

D: TRBD1
J: TRBJ2-5
size: NA
V: TRBV6-6
CDR3: CASSYRAQGWRETQYF
DNA: TGTGCCAGCAGTTACCGGGCACAGGGGTGGAGGGAGACCCAGTACTTC

D: NA
J: TRBJ2-7
size: few
V: TRBV9
CDR3: CASSATGAHGYEQYF
DNA: TGTGCCAGCAGCGCAACGGGGGCCCATGGATACGAGCAGTACTTC